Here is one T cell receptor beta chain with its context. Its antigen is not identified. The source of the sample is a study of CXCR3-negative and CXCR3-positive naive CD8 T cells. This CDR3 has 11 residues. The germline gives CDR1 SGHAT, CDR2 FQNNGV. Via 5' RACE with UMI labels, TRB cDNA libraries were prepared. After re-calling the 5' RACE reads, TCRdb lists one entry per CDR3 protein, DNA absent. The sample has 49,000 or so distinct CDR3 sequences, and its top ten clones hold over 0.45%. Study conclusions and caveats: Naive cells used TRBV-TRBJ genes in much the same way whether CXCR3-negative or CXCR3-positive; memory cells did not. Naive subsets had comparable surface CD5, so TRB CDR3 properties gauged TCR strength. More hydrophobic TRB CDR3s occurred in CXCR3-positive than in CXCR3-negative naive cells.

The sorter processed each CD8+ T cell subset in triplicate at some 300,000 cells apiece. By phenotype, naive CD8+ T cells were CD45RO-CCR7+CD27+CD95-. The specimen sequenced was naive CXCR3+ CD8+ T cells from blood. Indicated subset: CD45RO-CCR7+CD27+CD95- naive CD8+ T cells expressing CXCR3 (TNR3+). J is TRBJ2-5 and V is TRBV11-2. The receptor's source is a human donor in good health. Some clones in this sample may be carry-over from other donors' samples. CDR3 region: CASSYGETQYF.